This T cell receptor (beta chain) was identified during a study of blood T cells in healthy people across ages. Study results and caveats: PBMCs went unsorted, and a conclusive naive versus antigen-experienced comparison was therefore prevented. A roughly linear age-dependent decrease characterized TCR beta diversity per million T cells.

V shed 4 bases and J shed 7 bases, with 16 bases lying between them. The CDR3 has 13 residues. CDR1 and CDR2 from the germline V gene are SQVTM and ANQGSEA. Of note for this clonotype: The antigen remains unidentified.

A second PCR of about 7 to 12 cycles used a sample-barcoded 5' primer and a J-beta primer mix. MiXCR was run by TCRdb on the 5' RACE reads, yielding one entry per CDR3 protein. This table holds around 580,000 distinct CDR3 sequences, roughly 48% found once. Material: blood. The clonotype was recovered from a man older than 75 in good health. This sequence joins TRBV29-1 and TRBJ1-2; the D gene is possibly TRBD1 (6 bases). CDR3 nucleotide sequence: TGCAGCGTTGGTAACAGGGCGGTGAGTGGCTACACCTTC. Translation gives CSVGNRAVSGYTF.